The 29 T cell receptor beta chains listed next were all sequenced from one sample in a study of blood T cell repertoires in COVID-19. This table comes from immunoSEQ multiplex PCR, and its TCRdb copy is limited to in-frame clones, with some not included. Here the sample spans more than 70,000 clones, more than 75% being singletons. The source material was peripheral blood. Receptor source: a human donor in a cohort sampled during active COVID-19.

The rearrangement uses TRBV5-1 and TRBJ2-1; 10 bases match TRBD2. V was pared by 0 bases and J by 0 bases, with 6 bases of the junction left unmatched. This CDR3 is built from 18 residues. The germline CDR1 and CDR2 sequences are SGHRS and YFSETQ. The CDR3 nucleotides read TGCGCCAGCAGCTTGGAAGGTAGCGGGGGGCCCTCCTACAATGAGCAGTTCTTC. This sequence encodes CASSLEGSGGPSYNEQFF. The full variable domain, in which reference TRBV5-1 and TRBJ2-1 provide the parts outside the CDR3, is KAGVTQTPRYLIKTRGQQVTLSCSPISGHRSVSWYQQTPGQGLQFLFEYFSETQRNKGNFPGRFSGRQFSNSRSEMNVSTLELGDSALYLCASSLEGSGGPSYNEQFFGPGTRLTVL.

V is TRBV4-2 and J is TRBJ2-1; 10 nucleotides agree with TRBD2. The CDR3 is 16 residues long. CDR1 and CDR2 (germline): LGHNA, YNFKEQ. With V trimmed by 0 bases and J by 4 bases, 3 bases remained unmatched. The chain's CDR3 is CASSQEGGLAYNEQFF. The CDR3 DNA reads as TGTGCCAGCAGCCAAGAAGGGGGACTAGCGTACAATGAGCAGTTCTTC.

V and J are TRBV6-5 and TRBJ2-7; 8 bases agree with TRBD1. Looked up from germline, CDR1 is MNHEY and CDR2 is SVGAGI. J lost 3 bases, V lost 5 bases, and 3 bases had no gene match. The CDR3 totals 13 residues. CDR3: CASSRTGNYEQYF. As DNA, the CDR3 is TGTGCCAGCAGTAGGACAGGGAACTACGAGCAGTACTTC.

The rearrangement joins TRBV23-1 to TRBJ2-7; the D gene is possibly TRBD1 (5 bases). TRBV23-1 is identified as an open reading frame with a role that is uncertain. This CDR3 spans 14 amino acids. Trimming left V 4 bases short and J 0 bases short, with 10 bases between. The CDR3 nucleotides are TGCGCCAGCAGTCGTGCAGGACACTCCTACGAGCAGTACTTC. Translation gives CASSRAGHSYEQYF.

This chain links TRBV30 with TRBJ2-1; 10 bases fit TRBD2. Germline CDR1 is GTSNPN and CDR2 is SVGIG (reference sequence). V lost 0 bases and J lost 10; bases outside the gene matches: 9. CDR3 length equals 15 residues. CDR3 sequence: CAWSVRGSGGPEQFF. Written as DNA, the CDR3 is TGTGCCTGGAGTGTACGGGGTAGCGGGGGGCCAGAGCAGTTCTTC. Full variable domain (outside the CDR3, taken from reference TRBV30 and TRBJ2-1): SQTIHQWPATLVQPVGSPLSLECTVEGTSNPNLYWYRQAAGRGLQLLFYSVGIGQISSEVPQNLSASRPQDRQFILSSKKLLLSDSGFYLCAWSVRGSGGPEQFFGPGTRLTVL.

The chain has TRBV3-1 (or the pseudogene TRBV3-2) and TRBJ2-7; D not resolved. Germline V gene lookup returns CDR1 LGHDT and CDR2 YNNKEL (reference sequence). This CDR3 is 14 amino acids long. V was shortened by 3 bases and J by 3 bases, with 12 bases between the two germline ends. The CDR3 is CASSHRDIGYEQYF. As DNA, the CDR3 is TGTGCCAGCAGCCACAGAGACATAGGCTACGAGCAGTACTTC.

The chain combines TRBV7-8 with TRBJ1-2; maybe TRBD1 (5 bases). This CDR3 spans 14 amino acids. The V end was cut by 5 bases, the J end by 5 bases, with 15 bases between. Germline V lookup: CDR1 SGHVS, CDR2 FQNEAQ. CDR3 sequence (DNA): TGTGCCAGCAGCGGTCAGGGTAGCAAGTATGGCTACACCTTC. As protein: CASSGQGSKYGYTF.

The chain uses TRBV2 and TRBJ1-5; D is possibly TRBD1 (6 bases). This CDR3 is built from 17 residues. CDR1 is SNHLY, CDR2 FYNNEI, per germline. Trimming stripped 6 bases from V and 0 bases from J, with 18 bases between. The CDR3 DNA reads TGTGCCAGCAGACGGACAGCTAGCTTGTATAGCAATCAGCCCCAGCATTTT. Translated, it gives CASRRTASLYSNQPQHF. Complete variable domain (other parts from reference TRBV2 and TRBJ1-5): EPEVTQTPSHQVTQMGQEVILRCVPISNHLYFYWYRQILGQKVEFLVSFYNNEISEKSEIFDDQFSVERPDGSNFTLKIRSTKLEDSAMYFCASRRTASLYSNQPQHFGDGTRLSIL.

The chain carries TRBV5-1 and TRBJ1-4, with 7 bases identical to TRBD1. Germline V gene data show CDR1 as SGHRS and CDR2 as YFSETQ. This CDR3 is built from 15 residues. Trimming removed 4 bases from V and 1 base from J; junction bases left unmatched: 4. The CDR3 DNA reads TGCGCCAGCAGCCCCTCAGGGGGAACTAATGAAAAACTGTTTTTT. It yields the protein CASSPSGGTNEKLFF.

This chain links TRBV7-6 with TRBJ1-5; D possibly corresponds to TRBD1 (5 bases). Germline CDR1 and CDR2: SGHVS and FNYEAQ. V was shortened by 5 bases and J by 4 bases, with 9 bases between the two germline ends. The CDR3 extends over 13 amino acids. The CDR3 reads CASSNGGNQPQHF. CDR3 in DNA: TGTGCCAGCAGCAACGGGGGAAATCAGCCCCAGCATTTT.

The CDR3 protein is CSASLRADPYEQYF. The CDR3 DNA sequence: TGCAGTGCTAGTCTCAGGGCGGACCCCTACGAGCAGTACTTC. The genes are TRBV20-1 and TRBJ2-7; D is perhaps TRBD1 (5 bases). The CDR3 is 14 amino acids. Germline V gene lookup returns CDR1 DFQATT and CDR2 SNEGSKA (reference sequence). Trimming took 3 bases from V and 2 from J, leaving 14 bases between them.

The chain joins TRBV7-9 to TRBJ2-1; maybe TRBD1 (6 bases). CDR1 is SEHNR and CDR2 is FQNEAQ in the germline V gene (reference sequence). Between the trimmed V and J ends, which lost 5 bases and 8 bases, there was a span of 19 bases. The CDR3 length is 15 residues. The CDR3 DNA reads TGTGCCAGCAGCGCACAGGGAACGGTGGGGGATGAGCAGTTCTTC. It is translated as CASSAQGTVGDEQFF.

CDR3 nucleotide sequence: TGCGCCAGCAGCTTGGATAGCGGGGGGGCCAGCGGGGAGCTGTTTTTT. Amino acid sequence: CASSLDSGGASGELFF. This chain links TRBV5-1 with TRBJ2-2; the match to TRBD2 covers 11 bases. V lost 0 bases and J lost 7; bases outside the gene matches: 5. CDR3 length equals 16 residues. The germline CDR1 and CDR2 sequences are SGHRS and YFSETQ.

This clone has just one count. The rearrangement uses TRBV2 and TRBJ2-3; 13 bases line up with TRBD2. J gave up 5 bases and V 6 bases, and 2 bases lay outside the gene matches. CDR1 SNHLY and CDR2 FYNNEI come from the germline V gene. CDR3 size: 14 residues. The CDR3 loop is CASRWTSGGDTQYF. The CDR3 bases are TGTGCCAGCAGATGGACTAGCGGGGGAGATACGCAGTATTTT.

J is TRBJ2-4 and V is TRBV29-1; D is uncertain. Trimming cost V 6 bases and J 0 bases, with 9 bases left between them. The CDR3 covers 13 residues. Germline V lookup: CDR1 SQVTM, CDR2 ANQGSEA. In DNA form, the CDR3 reads TGCAGCGTCGGAGAGGTAGCCAAAAACATTCAGTACTTC. Amino acids: CSVGEVAKNIQYF.

The genes are TRBV12-5 and TRBJ1-1, with TRBD1 matching 9 bases. V shed 5 bases and J 13 bases; nucleotides not matched to a gene: 11. Germline-derived CDR1 and CDR2 are LGHNT and FRNRAP. This CDR3 is 13 amino acids long. In DNA form, the CDR3 reads TGTGCTAGTGGTGCAACAGGGGGCTTTTTCGATTTCTTT. Translated: CASGATGGFFDFF. Drawing the rest from reference TRBV12-5 and TRBJ1-1, the complete variable domain is DARVTQTPRHKVTEMGQEVTMRCQPILGHNTVFWYRQTMMQGLELLAYFRNRAPLDDSGMPKDRFSAEMPDATLATLKIQPSEPRDSAVYFCASGATGGFFDFFGQGTRLTVV.

The chain carries TRBV11-2 and TRBJ2-2; D is possibly TRBD1 (6 bases). This CDR3 is built from 15 residues. Germline CDR1 and CDR2: SGHAT and FQNNGV. Trimming left V 2 bases short and J 7 bases short, with 14 bases between. The CDR3 DNA follows: TGTGCCAGCAGCTTAACGGCAGGGGCTCACGGGGAGCTGTTTTTT. Protein: CASSLTAGAHGELFF.

The chain couples TRBV5-4 to TRBJ2-1; the match to TRBD2 covers 7 bases. The V segment lost 4 bases and the J segment 3 bases; nucleotides outside the gene matches: 7. Germline-derived CDR1 and CDR2 are SGHNT and YYREEE (reference sequence). The CDR3 loop spans 15 amino acids. CDR3 DNA: TGTGCCAGCAGCCCCGGCCTAGCGGACTACAATGAGCAGTTCTTC. Its translation: CASSPGLADYNEQFF.

This clone was detected only once. The V gene is TRBV4-2, the J gene TRBJ2-2; 11 bases align to TRBD2. Germline V gene lookup returns CDR1 LGHNA and CDR2 YNFKEQ. V lost 1 base, J lost 7 bases, and 8 bases stayed unmatched. The CDR3 loop spans 17 amino acids. The CDR3 loop is CASSQAVASGGLGELFF. CDR3 bases: TGTGCCAGCAGCCAAGCGGTGGCTAGCGGGGGGCTCGGGGAGCTGTTTTTT.

The gene calls are TRBV5-4 and TRBJ2-1, with 7 nucleotides matching TRBD2. There are 15 residues in the CDR3. V was pared by 4 bases and J by 6 bases, with 10 bases of the junction left unmatched. Germline CDR1 is SGHNT and CDR2 is YYREEE (reference sequence). CDR3 coding DNA: TGTGCCAGCAGCCCGGAGCGGGGTGTAAGCAATGAGCAGTTCTTC. The encoded protein is CASSPERGVSNEQFF.

The chain links TRBV2 to TRBJ2-5, with 12 positions matching TRBD2. The CDR3 length is 15 residues. J lost 5 bases, V lost 2 bases, and 3 bases had no gene match. Germline CDR1 is SNHLY and CDR2 is FYNNEI. The DNA of the CDR3 is TGTGCCAGCAGTGAAAGCCTAGCGGGGGGGGAGACCCAGTACTTC. It encodes CASSESLAGGETQYF.

The genes are TRBV5-6 and TRBJ2-7; a possible D gene is TRBD2 (5 bases). This CDR3 has 16 residues. Between the trimmed V and J ends, which lost 4 bases and 6 bases, there was a span of 23 bases. Per germline, CDR1 SGHDT and CDR2 YYEEEE. CDR3 nucleotides: TGTGCCAGCAGCCCGCGGAGGCTCGGGAAAGGAGCCGAGCAGTACTTC. This codes for CASSPRRLGKGAEQYF.

The chain couples TRBV4-1 to TRBJ2-1, with TRBD1 matching 7 bases. Per the germline V gene, CDR1 is MGHRA and CDR2 is YSYEKL. V shed 4 bases, J shed 2 bases, and the junction held 5 bases outside the gene matches. This CDR3 is built from 15 residues. Written as DNA, the CDR3 is TGCGCCAGCAGCCCCGGACAGGACACCTACAATGAGCAGTTCTTC. This encodes CASSPGQDTYNEQFF.

V gene TRBV11-3 combines with J gene TRBJ2-7; 7 bases line up with TRBD1. The length of the CDR3 is 14 residues. Germline lookup yields CDR1 SGHNT and CDR2 YENEEA. Trimming cost V 0 bases and J 3 bases; bases outside gene matches: 2. The CDR3 reads CASSLDGQDYEQYF. The CDR3 DNA sequence: TGTGCCAGCAGCTTAGATGGACAGGACTACGAGCAGTACTTC.

This sequence joins TRBV3-1 (or the pseudogene TRBV3-2) and TRBJ2-5; possible D gene TRBD2, 5 bases. Per the germline V gene, CDR1 is LGHDT and CDR2 is YNNKEL (reference sequence). Deletions cut 2 bases from V and 7 bases from J, with 11 bases between. The CDR3 contains 13 residues. CDR3 protein: CASSQPGKGTQYF. The CDR3 DNA follows: TGTGCCAGCAGCCAACCCGGGAAAGGGACCCAGTACTTC.

The gene calls are TRBV27 and TRBJ2-1; 16 bases are a match to TRBD2. After removal of 3 bases from V and 5 bases from J, the junction contained 7 bases not matched to a gene. CDR1 is MNHEY and CDR2 is SMNVEV in the germline V gene (reference sequence). The CDR3 length is 18 residues. The CDR3 loop reads CASSFAPGTSGGDNEQFF. CDR3 DNA sequence: TGTGCCAGCAGTTTTGCCCCCGGGACTAGCGGGGGGGACAATGAGCAGTTCTTC.

This chain connects TRBV29-1 to TRBJ2-5; 10 bases are a match to TRBD2. J lost 2 bases, V lost 4 bases, and 7 bases had no gene match. This CDR3 region has 15 residues. Germline V lookup: CDR1 SQVTM, CDR2 ANQGSEA. CDR3 bases: TGCAGCGTTGTTGGAGCGGGGGGGACACAAGAGACCCAGTACTTC. Translated: CSVVGAGGTQETQYF.

The gene calls are TRBV18 and TRBJ1-1, with TRBD1 as a possible D gene (5 bases). The CDR3 runs to 12 residues. Per germline, CDR1 KGHSH and CDR2 LQKENI. The ends were cut back, 6 bases at V and 6 bases at J, with 11 bases in the middle. The DNA for the CDR3 is TGTGCCAGCTCCCCGACAGAATCTGAAGCTTTCTTT. Translated, it gives CASSPTESEAFF.

This clone was detected once. The rearrangement links TRBV10-3 to TRBJ2-4; 7 nucleotides align to TRBD1. The V gene's germline CDR1 is ENHRY and CDR2 SYGVKD. The CDR3 totals 16 residues. J gave up 0 bases and V 6 bases, and 8 bases lay outside the gene matches. The CDR3 region has the DNA TGTGCCATCAGACCAGGGGGAGAATTAGCCAAAAACATTCAGTACTTC. This encodes CAIRPGGELAKNIQYF.